Detailed here is one T cell receptor (beta chain). Its antigen is undetermined. The data stem from a study of cytomegalovirus exposure and HLA in healthy donors. On the study more broadly: Around 80 million unique TCR sequences came from HLA-typed donors in an early release. Study outcomes and limitations: The only immune exposure information that was available was CMV serostatus. It was in a later analysis that TCR association rates were seen to vary by HLA locus, highest for DRB1 and lowest for HLA-C.

The PCR was carried out with 60 Vbeta primers and 13 Jbeta primers. The assay was immunoSEQ multiplex PCR, and TCRdb's table has in-frame clones only and misses some. This sample carries 150,000 or so clones, approximately 79% of them seen once, and the ten largest clones take 7.1%. CDR1 and CDR2 (germline): SGHTA, FQGTGA. V was clipped by 0 bases and J by 7 bases, with 12 bases between them. The CDR3 extends over 15 amino acids. Material for sequencing was PBMCs. The chain is built from TRBV7-3 and TRBJ2-2, with TRBD1 as a possible D gene (5 bases). This TCR came from a man in his forties in good health and CMV-seropositive. DNA for the CDR3: TGTGCCAGCAGCTTAACCTCCAGGGCCAACGGGGAGCTGTTTTTT. Translation: CASSLTSRANGELFF.